The entry below gives a single T cell receptor (beta chain) sequence along with its context. Its antigen is still unknown. Drawing of blood for sampling happened at baseline, at cycle 4 day 1, and at cycle 7 day 1. The sample comes from a study of OX40 agonist ivuxolimab in advanced cancers. Study as a whole: Ivuxolimab was administered intravenously to patients at 0.01 to 10 mg/kg every 2 weeks. Antecedent anti-PD-1, anti-PD-L1 or anti-CTLA-4 therapy was permissible, with roughly 36% having received some. Broader study findings: Some nonresponders also had low normalized T-cell clonal expansion.

Measured with immunoSEQ multiplex PCR; TCRdb has only the in-frame clones, and not every one. The sample has under 55,000 clones, about nine tenths seen once. V was cut by 4 bases and J by 0 bases, with 8 bases left in between. This CDR3 is built from 14 residues. Germline assignment: CDR1 SGHRS and CDR2 YFSETQ. This specimen was CD4+ or CD8+ T cells sorted from blood, taken in a trial of the OX40 agonist ivuxolimab. This TCR was recovered from an adult with an advanced solid tumor such as melanoma, head and neck, liver or kidney cancer. This chain uses TRBV5-1 with TRBJ1-3; no reliable D call. The CDR3 is CASSPGDSGNTIYF. The CDR3 bases are TGCGCCAGCAGCCCCGGGGACTCTGGAAACACCATATATTTT.